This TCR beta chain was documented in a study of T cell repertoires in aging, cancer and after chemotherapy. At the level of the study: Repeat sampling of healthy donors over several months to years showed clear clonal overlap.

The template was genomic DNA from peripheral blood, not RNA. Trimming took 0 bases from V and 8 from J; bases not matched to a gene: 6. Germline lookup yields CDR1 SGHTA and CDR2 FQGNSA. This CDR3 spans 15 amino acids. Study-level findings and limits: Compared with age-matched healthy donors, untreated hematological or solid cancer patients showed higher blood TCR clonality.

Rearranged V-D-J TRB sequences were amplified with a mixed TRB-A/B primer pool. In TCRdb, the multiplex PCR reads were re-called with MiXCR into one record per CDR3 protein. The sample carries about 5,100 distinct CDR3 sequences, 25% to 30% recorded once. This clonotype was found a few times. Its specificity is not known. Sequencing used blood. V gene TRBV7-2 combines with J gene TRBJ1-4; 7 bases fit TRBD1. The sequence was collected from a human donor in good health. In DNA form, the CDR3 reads TGTGCCAGCAGCTTAGCTCGGACAGGTCGCGAAAAACTGTTTTTT. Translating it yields CASSLARTGREKLFF.